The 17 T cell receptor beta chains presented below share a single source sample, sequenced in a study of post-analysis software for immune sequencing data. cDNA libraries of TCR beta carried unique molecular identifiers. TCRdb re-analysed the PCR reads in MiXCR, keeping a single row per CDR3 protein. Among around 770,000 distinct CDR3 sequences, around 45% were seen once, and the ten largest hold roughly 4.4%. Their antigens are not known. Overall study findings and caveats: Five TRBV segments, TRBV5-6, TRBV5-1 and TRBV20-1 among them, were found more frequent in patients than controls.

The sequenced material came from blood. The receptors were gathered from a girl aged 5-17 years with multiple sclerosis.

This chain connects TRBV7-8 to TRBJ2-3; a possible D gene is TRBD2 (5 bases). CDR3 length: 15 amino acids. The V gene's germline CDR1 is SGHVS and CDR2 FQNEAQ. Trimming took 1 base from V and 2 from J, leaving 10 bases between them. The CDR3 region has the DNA TGTGCCAGCAGCTTAGAATCAGCGGCCACAGATACGCAGTATTTT. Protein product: CASSLESAATDTQYF.

The CDR3: CASSWGGRGNQPQHF. The CDR3 DNA reads as TGTGCCAGCTCCTGGGGGGGGCGAGGCAATCAGCCCCAGCATTTT. The gene calls are TRBV12-3 or TRBV12-4 and TRBJ1-5; D may be TRBD1 (6 bases). Deletions cut 8 bases from V and 2 bases from J, with 16 bases between. The CDR3 sequence is 15 residues long.

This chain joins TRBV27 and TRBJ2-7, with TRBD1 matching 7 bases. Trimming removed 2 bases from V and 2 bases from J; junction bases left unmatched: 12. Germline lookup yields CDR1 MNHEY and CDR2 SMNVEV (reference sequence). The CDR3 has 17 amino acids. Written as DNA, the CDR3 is TGTGCCAGCAGTTTAGCCCGCTCGACAGGGATCACCTACGAGCAGTACTTC. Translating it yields CASSLARSTGITYEQYF.

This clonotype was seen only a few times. The CDR3, as DNA: TGCAGCGTTAAGGGCCCGGGGCCAGTGCAGTACTTC. This sequence encodes CSVKGPGPVQYF. The V call is TRBV29-1, the J call TRBJ2-7, with D possibly being TRBD1 or TRBD2 (5 bases each). V dropped 5 bases and J dropped 9 bases, with 17 bases sitting between them. This CDR3 is built from 12 residues. The germline gives CDR1 SQVTM, CDR2 ANQGSEA.

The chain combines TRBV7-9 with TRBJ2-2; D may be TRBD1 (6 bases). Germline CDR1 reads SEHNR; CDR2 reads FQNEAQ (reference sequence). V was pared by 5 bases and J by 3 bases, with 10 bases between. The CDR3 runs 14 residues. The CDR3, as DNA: TGTGCCAGCAGCAAGGACAGAGACACCGGGGAGCTGTTTTTT. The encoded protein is CASSKDRDTGELFF.

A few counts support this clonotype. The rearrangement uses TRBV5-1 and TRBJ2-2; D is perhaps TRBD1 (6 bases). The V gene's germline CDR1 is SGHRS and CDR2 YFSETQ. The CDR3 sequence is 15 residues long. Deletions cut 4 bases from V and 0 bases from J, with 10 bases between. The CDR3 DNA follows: TGCGCCAGCAGCCCTCGGACAGCGAACACCGGGGAGCTGTTTTTT. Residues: CASSPRTANTGELFF.

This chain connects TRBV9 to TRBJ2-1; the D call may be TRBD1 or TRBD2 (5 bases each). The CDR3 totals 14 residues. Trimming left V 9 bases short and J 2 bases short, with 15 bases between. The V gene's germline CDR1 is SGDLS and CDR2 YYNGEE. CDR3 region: CATSRAGTYNEQFF. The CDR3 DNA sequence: TGTGCCACCTCGAGGGCAGGGACCTACAATGAGCAGTTCTTC.

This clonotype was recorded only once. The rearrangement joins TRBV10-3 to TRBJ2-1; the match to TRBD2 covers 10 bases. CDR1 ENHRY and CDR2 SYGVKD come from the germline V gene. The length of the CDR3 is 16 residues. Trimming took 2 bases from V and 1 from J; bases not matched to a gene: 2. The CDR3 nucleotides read TGTGCCATCAGTGAGGGTAGCGGGGGGTCCTACAATGAGCAGTTCTTC. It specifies CAISEGSGGSYNEQFF.

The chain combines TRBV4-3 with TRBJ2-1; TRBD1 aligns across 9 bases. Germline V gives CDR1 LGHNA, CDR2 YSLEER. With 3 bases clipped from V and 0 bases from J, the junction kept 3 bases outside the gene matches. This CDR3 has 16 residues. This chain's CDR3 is CASSHRQGVSYNEQFF. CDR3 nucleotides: TGCGCCAGCAGCCATAGACAGGGGGTCTCCTACAATGAGCAGTTCTTC.

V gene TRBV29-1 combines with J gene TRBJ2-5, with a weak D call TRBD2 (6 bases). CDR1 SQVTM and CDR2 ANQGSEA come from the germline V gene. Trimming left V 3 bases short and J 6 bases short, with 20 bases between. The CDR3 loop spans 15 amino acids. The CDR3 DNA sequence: TGCAGCGTTGAGTTTTTACAGCCGGGGGTAAAGACCCAGTACTTC. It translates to CSVEFLQPGVKTQYF.

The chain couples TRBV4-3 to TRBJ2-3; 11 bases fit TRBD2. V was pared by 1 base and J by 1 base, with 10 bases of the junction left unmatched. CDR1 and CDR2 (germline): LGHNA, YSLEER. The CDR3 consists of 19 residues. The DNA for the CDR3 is TGCGCCAGCAGCCAAGGGCTAGCGGGAGGTCGGCGTCGCACAGATACGCAGTATTTT. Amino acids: CASSQGLAGGRRRTDTQYF.

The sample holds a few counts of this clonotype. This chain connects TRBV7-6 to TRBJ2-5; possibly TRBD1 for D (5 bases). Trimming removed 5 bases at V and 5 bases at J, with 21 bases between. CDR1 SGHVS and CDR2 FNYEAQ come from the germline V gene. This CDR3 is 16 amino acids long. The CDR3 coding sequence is TGTGCCAGCAGCCAAGATTATATAGGGGCCGTGGAGACCCAGTACTTC. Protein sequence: CASSQDYIGAVETQYF.

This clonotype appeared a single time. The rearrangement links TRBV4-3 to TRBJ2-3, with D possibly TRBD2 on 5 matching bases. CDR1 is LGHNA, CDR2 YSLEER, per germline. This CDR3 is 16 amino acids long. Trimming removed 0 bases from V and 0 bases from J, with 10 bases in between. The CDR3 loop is CASSQDASSSTDTQYF. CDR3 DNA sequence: TGCGCCAGCAGCCAAGATGCTAGCAGTAGCACAGATACGCAGTATTTT.

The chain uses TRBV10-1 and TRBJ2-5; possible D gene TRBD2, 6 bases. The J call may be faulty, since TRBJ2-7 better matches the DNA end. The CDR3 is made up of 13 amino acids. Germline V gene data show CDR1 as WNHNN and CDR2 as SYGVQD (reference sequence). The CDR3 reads CASSETSLNEQYF. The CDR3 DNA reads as TGCGCCAGCAGCGAGACTAGTTTGAACGAGCAGTACTTC.

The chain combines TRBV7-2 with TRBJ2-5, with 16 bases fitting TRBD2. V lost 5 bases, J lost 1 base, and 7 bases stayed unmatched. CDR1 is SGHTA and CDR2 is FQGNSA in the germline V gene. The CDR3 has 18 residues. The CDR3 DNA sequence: TGTGCCAGCAGCCACGGGACTAGCGGGAGGGCCTCCCAAGAGACCCAGTACTTC. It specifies CASSHGTSGRASQETQYF.

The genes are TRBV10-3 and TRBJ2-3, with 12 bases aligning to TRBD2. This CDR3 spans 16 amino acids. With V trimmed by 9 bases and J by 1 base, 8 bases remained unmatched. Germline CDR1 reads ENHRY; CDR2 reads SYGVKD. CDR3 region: CAIGLAGPRGTDTQYF. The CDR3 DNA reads TGTGCCATAGGACTAGCGGGACCGCGCGGCACAGATACGCAGTATTTT.

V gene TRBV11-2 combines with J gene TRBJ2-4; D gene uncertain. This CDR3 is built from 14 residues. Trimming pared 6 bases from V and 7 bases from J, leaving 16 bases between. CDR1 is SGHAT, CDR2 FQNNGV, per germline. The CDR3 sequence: CASRPDSVGNIQYF. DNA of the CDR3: TGTGCCAGCAGACCCGACTCGGTCGGGAACATTCAGTACTTC. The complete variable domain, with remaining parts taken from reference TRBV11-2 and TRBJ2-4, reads EAGVAQSPRYKIIEKRQSVAFWCNPISGHATLYWYQQILGQGPKLLIQFQNNGVVDDSQLPKDRFSAERLKGVDSTLKIQPAKLEDSAVYLCASRPDSVGNIQYFGAGTRLSVL.